This T cell receptor beta chain was captured by sequencing in a study of T cell changes during pregnancy in multiple sclerosis. The repertoire was sequenced with immunoSEQ multiplex PCR; TCRdb's copy has only in-frame clones and lacks some. The table includes about 48,000 clones, approximately 95% detected once. The CDR3 has 12 residues. Trimming cost V 6 bases and J 1 base, with 6 bases left between them. Germline V gene sequence: CDR1 ENHRY, CDR2 SYGVKD. Material: CD4+ T cells from peripheral blood mononuclear cells, obtained in the first trimester of pregnancy. The receptor's source is a female donor with multiple sclerosis, enrolled in a pregnancy study. V is TRBV10-3 and J is TRBJ1-2, with D maybe TRBD1 (5 bases). CDR3 residues: CAISQGNYGYTF. Written as DNA, the CDR3 is TGTGCCATCAGCCAGGGTAACTATGGCTACACCTTC.